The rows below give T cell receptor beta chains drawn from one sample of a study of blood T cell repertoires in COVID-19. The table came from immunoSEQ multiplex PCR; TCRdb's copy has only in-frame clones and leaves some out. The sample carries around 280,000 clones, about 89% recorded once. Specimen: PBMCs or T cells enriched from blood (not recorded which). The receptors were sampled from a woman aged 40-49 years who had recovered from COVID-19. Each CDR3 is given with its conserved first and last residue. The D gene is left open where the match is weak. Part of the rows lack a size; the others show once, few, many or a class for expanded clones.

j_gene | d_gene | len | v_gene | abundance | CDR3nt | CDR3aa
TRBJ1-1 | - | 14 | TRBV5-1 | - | TGCGCCAGCAGCTCACCTGGCGGGGCCACTGAAGCTTTCTTT | CASSSPGGATEAFF
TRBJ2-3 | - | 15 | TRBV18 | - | TGTGCCAGCTCACCACGGCCAGCGAGCACAGATACGCAGTATTTT | CASSPRPASTDTQYF
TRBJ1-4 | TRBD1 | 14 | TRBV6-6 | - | TGTGCCAGCCGGCTCAGACAGGGCAATGAAAAACTGTTTTTT | CASRLRQGNEKLFF
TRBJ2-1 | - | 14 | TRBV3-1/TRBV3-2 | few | TGTGCCAGCAGCCAATCCAGACAAGCTTATGAGCAGTTCTTC | CASSQSRQAYEQFF
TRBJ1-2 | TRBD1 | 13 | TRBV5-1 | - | TGCGCCAGCAGGACACAGGGGAACTATGGCTACACCTTC | CASRTQGNYGYTF
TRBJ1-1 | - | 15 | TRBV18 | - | TGTGCCAGCTCACAGTCGCGGGGACCGAACACTGAAGCTTTCTTT | CASSQSRGPNTEAFF
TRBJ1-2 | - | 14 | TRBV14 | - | TGTGCCAGCAGCCAGTGGGCGAATAACTATGGCTACACCTTC | CASSQWANNYGYTF
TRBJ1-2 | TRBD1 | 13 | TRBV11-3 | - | TGTGCCAGCAGCTTCGCAGGGGGACATGGCTACACCTTC | CASSFAGGHGYTF
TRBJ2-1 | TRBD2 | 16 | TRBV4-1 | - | TGCGCCAGCAGCCGAACGGGACTAGCGGCATACAATGAGCAGTTCTTC | CASSRTGLAAYNEQFF
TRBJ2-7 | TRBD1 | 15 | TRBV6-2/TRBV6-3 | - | TGTGCCAGCAGTTACGGGGGGACAGGCGACTACGAGCAGTACTTC | CASSYGGTGDYEQYF
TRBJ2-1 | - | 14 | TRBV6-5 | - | TGTGCCAGCAGTAACCGGGACTTCTACAATGAGCAGTTCTTC | CASSNRDFYNEQFF
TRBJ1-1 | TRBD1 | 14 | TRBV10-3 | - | TGTGCCATCAGCCGGGACAGACGAACGGTTGAAGCTTTCTTT | CAISRDRRTVEAFF
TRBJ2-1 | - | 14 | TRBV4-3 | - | TGCGCCAGCAGCCAAGATAGACCTAGCAGAGAGCAGTTCTTC | CASSQDRPSREQFF
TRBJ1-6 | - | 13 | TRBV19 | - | TGTGCCAGTAATTGGCAGGGAAACTCACCCCTCCACTTT | CASNWQGNSPLHF
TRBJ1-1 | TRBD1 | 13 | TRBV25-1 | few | TGTGCCAGCACCTCTCCGGGACAGGGTGAGACTTTCTTT | CASTSPGQGETFF
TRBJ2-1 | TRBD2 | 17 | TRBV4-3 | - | TGCGCCAGCAGCCAAGAAGGTAGCGGGAGGCCCGACAATGAGCAGTTCTTC | CASSQEGSGRPDNEQFF
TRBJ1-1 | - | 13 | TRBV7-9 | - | TGTGCCAGCAGCTTAGACCGGGACAATGAAGCTTTCTTT | CASSLDRDNEAFF
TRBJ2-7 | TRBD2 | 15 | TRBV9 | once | TGTGCCAGCAGCGTAGAGGCGGGAGGAATATACGAGCAGTACTTC | CASSVEAGGIYEQYF
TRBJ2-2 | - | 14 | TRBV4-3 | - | TGCGCCAGCAGCCATCGGACTGACACCGGGGAGCTGTTTTTT | CASSHRTDTGELFF
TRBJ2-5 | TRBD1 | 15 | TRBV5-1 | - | TGCGCCAGCAGCATACGGACAGGGTCGGCAGAGACCCAGTACTTC | CASSIRTGSAETQYF
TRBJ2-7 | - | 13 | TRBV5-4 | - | TGTGCCAGCAGCTTGGACAGGGGAGGAGAGCAGTACTTC | CASSLDRGGEQYF
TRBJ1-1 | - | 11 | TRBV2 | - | TGTGCCAGCAGCGGGGATACTGAAGCTTTCTTT | CASSGDTEAFF
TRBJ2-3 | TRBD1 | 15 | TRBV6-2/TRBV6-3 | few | TGTGCCAGCAGTCTTAGACAGGGGGTTACAGATACGCAGTATTTT | CASSLRQGVTDTQYF
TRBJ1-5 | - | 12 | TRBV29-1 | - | TGCAGCGTCTCCCCCGAAGGACAAGCCCAGCATTTT | CSVSPEGQAQHF
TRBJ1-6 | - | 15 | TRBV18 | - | TGTGCCAGCTCACCAGGACAGAGGGATAATTCACCCCTCCACTTT | CASSPGQRDNSPLHF
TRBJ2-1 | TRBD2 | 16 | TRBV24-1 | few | TGTGCCACACGATACGAAACTAGCGGGGACTACAATGAGCAGTTCTTC | CATRYETSGDYNEQFF
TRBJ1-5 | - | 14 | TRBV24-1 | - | TGTGCCACCAGTGGACCATCCAGGGATCAGCCCCAGCATTTT | CATSGPSRDQPQHF
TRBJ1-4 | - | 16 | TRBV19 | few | TGTGCCAGTAGTGTTGACAGTGCCGCAACTAATGAAAAACTGTTTTTT | CASSVDSAATNEKLFF
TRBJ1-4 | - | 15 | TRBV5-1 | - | TGCGCCAGCAGCCGGGGGGCGTCAACTAATGAAAAACTGTTTTTT | CASSRGASTNEKLFF
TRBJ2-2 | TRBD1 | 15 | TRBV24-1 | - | TGTGCCACCAGTGCTTCACAGGGGAATTTGGGGGAGCTGTTTTTT | CATSASQGNLGELFF
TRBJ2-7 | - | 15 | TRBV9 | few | TGTGCCAGCAGCGTCGGGACGTCGCGGGGCGACGAGCAGTACTTC | CASSVGTSRGDEQYF
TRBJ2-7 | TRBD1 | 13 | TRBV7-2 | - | TGTGCCAGCAGCTTCGGCCAGGGGGCCGAGCAGTACTTC | CASSFGQGAEQYF
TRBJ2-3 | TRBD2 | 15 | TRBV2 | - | TGTGCCAGCAGTGAAGGTGGCGGGGGGTGGAATACGCAGTATTTT | CASSEGGGGWNTQYF
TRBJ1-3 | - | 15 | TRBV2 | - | TGTGCCAGCAGTGAGAGTCAGGGTTCTGGAAACACCATATATTTT | CASSESQGSGNTIYF
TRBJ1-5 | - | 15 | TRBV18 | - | TGTGCCAGCTCCTCAGGGGTTTTGAGCAATCAGCCCCAGCATTTT | CASSSGVLSNQPQHF
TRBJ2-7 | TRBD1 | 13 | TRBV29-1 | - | TGCAGCGTTACAGGGGTATCCCACTACGAGCAGTACTTC | CSVTGVSHYEQYF